Given below is one T cell receptor (beta chain) in context. Its antigen is as yet unknown. Heparinised blood was drawn once per donor, averaging around 120 mL. CD4+ naive, central memory, regulatory and stem cell-like memory subsets were isolated by sorting on CD45RO/CCR7/CD25/CD127/CD95/CD27. This sample was taken from a study of beta chain features in type 1 diabetes. The study, taken as a whole, reports: In the patient group, naive, central memory and Treg TCRB repertoires seemed more alike than in the healthy donor group.

The CDR3 has 14 residues. V lost 1 base and J 6 bases, leaving 10 bases between the germline ends. The germline V gene has CDR1 SGDLS and CDR2 YYNGEE. Of the isolated RNA, all was reverse transcribed, and so the sequenced material was expressed TCRB transcripts. Assay: immunoSEQ multiplex PCR; the TCRdb copy retains only in-frame clones and omits some. Of about 900,000 clones listed, roughly a sixth are singletons. V usage is TRBV9 and J usage is TRBJ2-2; the D is unclear. Sequences were obtained from naive CD4+ T cells from blood. This TCR derives from a woman aged 18 to 35 in good health. CDR3 DNA: TGTGCCAGCAGCGTACGGACCAAGCCCGGGGAGCTGTTTTTT. Encoded protein: CASSVRTKPGELFF.